This T cell receptor (beta chain) was sequenced during a study of control samples from healthy donors and cancer patients (dated by TCRdb to about 2020). The junction shows trimming of 6 bases on V and 3 bases on J, plus 15 bases between the germline ends. From the cysteine through the phenylalanine, the CDR3 covers 16 amino acids. The read is trimmed to its CDR3 DNA, 48 bases read in frame from base 1. CDR1 MNHEY and CDR2 SMNVEV are derived from the germline V gene (reference sequence). This clone was seen just once. It lacks a known antigen. It has no much larger one-base neighbor in the sample; base qualities were not kept. Preparation of the library involved the immunoSEQ multiplex PCR assay. As stored in TCRdb, this immuneACCESS dataset retains in-frame rearrangements with V and J assigned. A fraction of the clones does not appear; measured against another copy, unresolved V genes explain less than half of the discrepancy, and the remainder lacks a known reason. This sample gives some 45,000 clones in total; less than 85% of them show up just once. The ten largest clones capture 47% of the sample.

The chain was built from TRBV27 and TRBJ2-6; too little of a D gene remains to name it. This receptor was taken from a man aged 60 to 75 in good health. Input material: blood. The nucleotide sequence is given as TGTGCCAGCAGCCCGGACGCCGCCGGTGGGGCCAACGTCCTGACTTTC. It is translated as CASSPDAAGGANVLTF. With all but the CDR3 taken from the reference TRBV27 and TRBJ2-6 genes, the full variable domain is: EAQVTQNPRYLITVTGKKLTVTCSQNMNHEYMSWYRQDPGLGLRQIYYSMNVEVTDKGDVPEGYKVSRKEKRNFPLILESPSPNQTSLYFCASSPDAAGGANVLTFGAGSRLTVL.